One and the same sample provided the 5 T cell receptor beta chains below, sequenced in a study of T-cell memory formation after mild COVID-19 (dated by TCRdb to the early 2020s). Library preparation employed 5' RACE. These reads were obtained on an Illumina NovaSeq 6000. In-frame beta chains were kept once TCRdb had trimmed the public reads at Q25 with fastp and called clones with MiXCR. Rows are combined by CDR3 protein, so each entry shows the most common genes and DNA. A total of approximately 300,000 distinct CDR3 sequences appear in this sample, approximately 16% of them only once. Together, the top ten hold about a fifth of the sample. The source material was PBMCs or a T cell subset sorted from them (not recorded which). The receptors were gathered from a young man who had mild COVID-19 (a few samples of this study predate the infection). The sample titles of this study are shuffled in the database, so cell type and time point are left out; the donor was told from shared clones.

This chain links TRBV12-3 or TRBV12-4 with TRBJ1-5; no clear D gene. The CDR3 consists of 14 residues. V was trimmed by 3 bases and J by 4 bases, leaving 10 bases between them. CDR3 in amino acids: CASSFSHRNQPQHF. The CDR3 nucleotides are TGTGCCAGCAGTTTCTCCCACAGAAATCAGCCCCAGCATTTT.

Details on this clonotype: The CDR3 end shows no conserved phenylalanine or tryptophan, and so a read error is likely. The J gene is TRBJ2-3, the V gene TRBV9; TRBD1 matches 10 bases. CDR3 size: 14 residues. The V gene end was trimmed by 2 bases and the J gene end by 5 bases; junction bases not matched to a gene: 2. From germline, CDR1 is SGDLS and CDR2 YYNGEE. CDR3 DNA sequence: TGTGCCAGCAGCGTGACAGGGGGCAAAGATACGCAGTATCTT. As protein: CASSVTGGKDTQYL.

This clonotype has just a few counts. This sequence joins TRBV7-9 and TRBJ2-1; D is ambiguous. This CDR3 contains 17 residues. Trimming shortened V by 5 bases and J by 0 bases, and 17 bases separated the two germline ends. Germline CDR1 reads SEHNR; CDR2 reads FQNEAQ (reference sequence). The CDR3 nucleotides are TGTGCCAGCAGCCCCCGAGGTGGCGGAAGCTCCTACAATGAGCAGTTCTTC. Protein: CASSPRGGGSSYNEQFF.

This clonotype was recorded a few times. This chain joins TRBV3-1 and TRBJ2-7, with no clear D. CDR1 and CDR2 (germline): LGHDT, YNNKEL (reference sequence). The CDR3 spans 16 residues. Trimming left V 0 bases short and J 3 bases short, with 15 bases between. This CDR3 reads CASSQDRFRKNYEQYV. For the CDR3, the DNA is TGTGCCAGCAGCCAAGATAGGTTCAGGAAAAACTACGAGCAGTACGTC.

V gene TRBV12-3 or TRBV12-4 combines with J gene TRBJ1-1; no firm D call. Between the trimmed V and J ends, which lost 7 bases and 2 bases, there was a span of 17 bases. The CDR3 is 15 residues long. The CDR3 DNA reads TGTGCCAGCACCCAAAGTGTAGTGCCCAACACTGAAGCTTTCTTT. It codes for CASTQSVVPNTEAFF.